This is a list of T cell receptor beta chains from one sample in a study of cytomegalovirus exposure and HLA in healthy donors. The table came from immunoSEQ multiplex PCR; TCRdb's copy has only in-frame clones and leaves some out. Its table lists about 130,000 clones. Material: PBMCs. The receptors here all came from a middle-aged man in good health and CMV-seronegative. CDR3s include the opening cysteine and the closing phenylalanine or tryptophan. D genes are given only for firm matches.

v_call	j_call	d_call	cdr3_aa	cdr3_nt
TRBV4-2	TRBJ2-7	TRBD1	CASSHRDRGNEQYF	TGTGCCAGCAGCCACCGGGACAGGGGCAACGAGCAGTACTTC
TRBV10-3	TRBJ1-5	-	CAISGGGADQPQHF	TGTGCCATCAGTGGAGGGGGGGCAGATCAGCCCCAGCATTTT
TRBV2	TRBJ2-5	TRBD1	CASAPGQGETQYF	TGTGCCAGCGCACCGGGACAGGGAGAGACCCAGTACTTC
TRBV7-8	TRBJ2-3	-	CASSSLGAGSSTDTQYF	TGTGCCAGCAGCTCCCTAGGAGCCGGTTCAAGCACAGATACGCAGTATTTT
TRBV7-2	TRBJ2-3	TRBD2	CASSPRVAGATDTQYF	TGTGCCAGCAGCCCCCGGGTAGCGGGAGCCACAGATACGCAGTATTTT
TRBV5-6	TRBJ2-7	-	CASSMGYRSGNTPYEQYF	TGTGCCAGCAGCATGGGGTACCGATCAGGGAATACACCCTACGAGCAGTACTTC
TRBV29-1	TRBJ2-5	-	CSVVWLNLYQETQYF	TGCAGCGTTGTTTGGCTGAATCTGTACCAAGAGACCCAGTACTTC
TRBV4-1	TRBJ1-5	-	CASSQDSLQSFKIQPQHF	TGCGCCAGCAGCCAAGATAGCCTCCAGAGCTTCAAGATTCAGCCCCAGCATTTT
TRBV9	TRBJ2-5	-	CASSVAGPAETQYF	TGTGCCAGCAGCGTAGCAGGGCCTGCGGAGACCCAGTACTTC
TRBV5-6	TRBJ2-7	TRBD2	CASTLGGAYEQYF	TGTGCCAGCACCCTTGGGGGGGCCTACGAGCAGTACTTC
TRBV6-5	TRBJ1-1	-	CASSKEDRAGQAFF	TGTGCCAGCTCCAAGGAGGACAGAGCAGGCCAAGCTTTCTTT
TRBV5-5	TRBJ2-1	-	CASSTPGNEQFF	TGTGCCAGCAGCACTCCCGGTAATGAGCAGTTCTTC
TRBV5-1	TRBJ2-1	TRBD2	CASSPGTSGSNEQFF	TGCGCCAGCAGCCCAGGGACTAGCGGGAGCAATGAGCAGTTCTTC
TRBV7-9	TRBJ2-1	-	CASSSGRNEQFF	TGTGCCAGCAGCTCAGGTCGCAATGAGCAGTTCTTC
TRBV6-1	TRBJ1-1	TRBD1	CATVRGRAEAFF	TGTGCCACCGTCAGGGGGCGAGCTGAAGCTTTCTTT
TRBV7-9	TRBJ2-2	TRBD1	CASTPGQGIKLGELFF	TGTGCCAGCACTCCCGGACAGGGGATTAAATTAGGGGAGCTGTTTTTT
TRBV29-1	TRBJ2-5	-	CSVLGGRGDTETQYF	TGCAGCGTGCTCGGAGGGAGGGGGGACACAGAGACCCAGTACTTC
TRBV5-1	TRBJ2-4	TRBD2	CASSELAGEAKNIQYF	TGCGCCAGCAGCGAACTAGCGGGAGAAGCCAAAAACATTCAGTACTTC
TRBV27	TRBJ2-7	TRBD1	CASSLEGAEAYEQYF	TGTGCCAGCAGTTTAGAGGGGGCTGAAGCCTACGAGCAGTACTTC
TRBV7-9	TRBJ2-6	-	CASSPLGESGANVLTF	TGTGCCAGCAGTCCCCTCGGGGAGTCTGGGGCCAACGTCCTGACTTTC
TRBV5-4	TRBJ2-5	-	CASSRGGHDSTETQYF	TGTGCCAGCAGCAGGGGGGGGCATGACAGCACAGAGACCCAGTACTTC
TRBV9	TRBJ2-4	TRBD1	CASSVDRESIQYF	TGTGCCAGCAGCGTCGACAGGGAGAGCATTCAGTACTTC
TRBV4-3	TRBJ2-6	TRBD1	CASSQDQGAGASVLTF	TGCGCCAGCAGCCAAGATCAGGGGGCTGGGGCCAGCGTCCTGACTTTC
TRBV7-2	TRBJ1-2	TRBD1	CASSLAERQGAHGYTF	TGTGCCAGCAGCTTAGCTGAGAGACAGGGGGCCCATGGCTACACCTTC
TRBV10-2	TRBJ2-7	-	CASSLARSSYEQYF	TGCGCCAGCAGCCTAGCGAGGAGCTCCTACGAGCAGTACTTC
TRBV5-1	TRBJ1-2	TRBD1	CASSSGQGNYGYTF	TGCGCCAGCAGCTCCGGACAGGGTAACTATGGCTACACCTTC
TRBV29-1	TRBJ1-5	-	CSVLGSGNQPQHF	TGCAGCGTTCTCGGGTCAGGCAATCAGCCCCAGCATTTT
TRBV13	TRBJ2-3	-	CASSLWDKVGTDTQYF	TGTGCCAGCAGCTTATGGGACAAGGTCGGCACAGATACGCAGTATTTT
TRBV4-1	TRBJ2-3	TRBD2	CASSQDPSAGLTDTQYF	TGCGCCAGCAGCCAAGATCCCTCAGCGGGGCTCACAGATACGCAGTATTTT
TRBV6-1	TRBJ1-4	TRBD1	CASRDRVGEKLFF	TGTGCCAGCAGGGACAGGGTGGGAGAAAAACTGTTTTTT
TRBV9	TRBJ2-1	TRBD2	CASSVAGTSGSDEQFF	TGTGCCAGCAGCGTAGCCGGGACTAGCGGGAGCGATGAGCAGTTCTTC
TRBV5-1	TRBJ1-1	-	CASSLVPGQAFF	TGCGCCAGCAGCTTGGTGCCCGGTCAAGCTTTCTTT
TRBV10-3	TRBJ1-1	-	CAISPGHQESTEAFF	TGTGCCATCAGTCCGGGACACCAGGAGAGCACTGAAGCTTTCTTT
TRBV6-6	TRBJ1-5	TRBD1	CASSDGQAINQPQHF	TGTGCCAGCAGCGACGGACAGGCTATCAATCAGCCCCAGCATTTT
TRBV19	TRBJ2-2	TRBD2	CASGASGSVGELFF	TGTGCCAGTGGGGCTAGCGGGAGTGTCGGGGAGCTGTTTTTT
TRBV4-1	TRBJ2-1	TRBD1	CASSQTGTGHNEQFF	TGCGCCAGCAGCCAAACCGGGACAGGACACAATGAGCAGTTCTTC
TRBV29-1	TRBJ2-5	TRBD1	CSVEEDRGSVVETQYF	TGCAGCGTTGAAGAGGACAGGGGGAGTGTAGTGGAGACCCAGTACTTC
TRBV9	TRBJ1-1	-	CASSPGEITEAFF	TGTGCCAGCAGTCCCGGGGAGATCACTGAAGCTTTCTTT
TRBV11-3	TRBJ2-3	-	CASSLQPQGAGGTDTQYF	TGTGCCAGCAGCTTACAGCCCCAGGGGGCGGGGGGCACAGATACGCAGTATTTT
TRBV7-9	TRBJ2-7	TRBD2	CASSSTSGKVEQYF	TGTGCCAGCAGCTCGACTAGCGGGAAGGTCGAGCAGTACTTC
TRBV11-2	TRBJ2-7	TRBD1	CASSRDRGAYEQYF	TGTGCCAGCAGCCGAGACAGGGGGGCCTACGAGCAGTACTTC
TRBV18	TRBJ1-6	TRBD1	CASTGQGNNSPLHF	TGTGCCAGCACCGGACAGGGAAATAATTCACCCCTCCACTTT
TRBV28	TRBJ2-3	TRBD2	CASSLGELAGGTQYF	TGTGCCAGCAGTTTAGGAGAACTAGCGGGAGGCACGCAGTATTTT
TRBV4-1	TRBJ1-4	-	CASSQGGEKLFF	TGCGCCAGCAGCCAGGGGGGAGAAAAACTGTTTTTT
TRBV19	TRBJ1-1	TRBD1	CASSIQGGNTEAFF	TGTGCCAGTAGTATTCAGGGGGGGAACACTGAAGCTTTCTTT
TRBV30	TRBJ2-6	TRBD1	CAWRDRGGSGANVLTF	TGTGCCTGGAGGGACAGGGGGGGCTCTGGGGCCAACGTCCTGACTTTC
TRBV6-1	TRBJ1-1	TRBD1	CASSMGQGADTEAFF	TGTGCCAGCAGCATGGGACAGGGGGCGGACACTGAAGCTTTCTTT
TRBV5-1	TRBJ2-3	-	CASSLGGIFTDTQYF	TGCGCCAGCAGCTTGGGCGGGATTTTCACAGATACGCAGTATTTT
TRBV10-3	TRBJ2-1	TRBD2	CAISPSGSAYNEQFF	TGTGCCATCAGTCCTAGCGGCTCAGCCTACAATGAGCAGTTCTTC
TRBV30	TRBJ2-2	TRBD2	CAWRLSGSIAGELFF	TGTGCCTGGAGACTCAGCGGGAGTATCGCCGGGGAGCTGTTTTTT
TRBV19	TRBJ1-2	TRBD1	CASSPGGQGANYGYTF	TGTGCCAGTAGTCCCGGGGGACAGGGGGCCAACTATGGCTACACCTTC
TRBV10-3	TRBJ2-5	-	CAISESDWETQYF	TGTGCCATCAGTGAGTCGGACTGGGAGACCCAGTACTTC
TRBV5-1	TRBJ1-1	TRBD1	CASRTGGVSGEAFF	TGCGCCAGCAGAACAGGGGGGGTGTCGGGTGAAGCTTTCTTT
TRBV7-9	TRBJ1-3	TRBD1	CASSSDRSGNTIYF	TGTGCCAGCAGCTCGGACAGGAGTGGAAACACCATATATTTT
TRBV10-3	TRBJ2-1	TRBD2	CAISELVAGEVEQFF	TGTGCCATCAGTGAATTGGTAGCGGGAGAGGTTGAGCAGTTCTTC
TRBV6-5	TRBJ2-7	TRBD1	CASSYGTGPPVGQYF	TGTGCCAGCAGTTACGGGACAGGGCCCCCCGTGGGGCAGTACTTC
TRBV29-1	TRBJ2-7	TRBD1	CSVRTGGREQYF	TGCAGCGTCCGGACAGGGGGCCGGGAGCAGTACTTC
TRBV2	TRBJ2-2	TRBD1	CASSGTGGANGELFF	TGTGCCAGCAGTGGAACAGGGGGCGCAAACGGGGAGCTGTTTTTT
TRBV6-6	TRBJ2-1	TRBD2	CASSGGTRGEQFF	TGTGCCAGCAGTGGCGGGACTAGGGGTGAGCAGTTCTTC